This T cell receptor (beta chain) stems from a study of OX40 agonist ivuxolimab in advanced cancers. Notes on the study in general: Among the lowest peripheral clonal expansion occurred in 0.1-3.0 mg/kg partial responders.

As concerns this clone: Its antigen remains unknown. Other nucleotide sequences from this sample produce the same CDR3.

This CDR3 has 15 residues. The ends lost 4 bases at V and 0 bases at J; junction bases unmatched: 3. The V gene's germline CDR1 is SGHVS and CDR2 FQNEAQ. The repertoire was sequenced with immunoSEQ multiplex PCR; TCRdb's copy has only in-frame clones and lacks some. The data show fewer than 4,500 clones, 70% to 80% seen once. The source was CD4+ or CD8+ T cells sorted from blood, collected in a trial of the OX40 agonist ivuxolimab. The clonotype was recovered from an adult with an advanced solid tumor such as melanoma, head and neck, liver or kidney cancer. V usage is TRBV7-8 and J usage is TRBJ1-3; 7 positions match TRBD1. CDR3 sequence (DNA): TGTGCCAGCAGCTCGACAGGGTCCTCTGGAAACACCATATATTTT. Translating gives CASSSTGSSGNTIYF. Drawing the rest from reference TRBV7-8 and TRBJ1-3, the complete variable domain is GAGVSQSPRYKVAKRGQDVALRCDPISGHVSLFWYQQALGQGPEFLTYFQNEAQLDKSGLPSDRFFAERPEGSVSTLKIQRTQQEDSAVYLCASSSTGSSGNTIYFGEGSWLTVV.